This is a list of T cell receptor beta chains from one sample in a study of cytomegalovirus exposure and HLA in healthy donors. Sequenced by immunoSEQ multiplex PCR; TCRdb stores in-frame clones only, minus some. Of approximately 280,000 clones in the sample, approximately 87% were seen once. The specimen sequenced was PBMCs. The receptors derive from a woman younger than 30 in good health and CMV-seronegative. Both conserved end residues are part of each CDR3. Each record gives: clone size, J gene, D gene, V gene, CDR3 protein, CDR3 DNA. A D gene is named only where the DNA matches it firmly. Only part of the rows carry a size: once, few, many, or a class if the clone is expanded.

>.|TRBJ2-7|TRBD2|TRBV9
CASSAGTMSSYEQYF
TGTGCCAGCAGCGCGGGGACTATGAGCTCCTACGAGCAGTACTTC
>.|TRBJ1-3|.|TRBV6-1
CASSDRLLGNTIYF
TGTGCCAGCAGTGACAGGCTCTTGGGAAACACCATATATTTT
>.|TRBJ1-2|.|TRBV11-2
CASSLDIQGNYGYTF
TGTGCCAGCAGCTTAGATATCCAGGGGAACTATGGCTACACCTTC
>.|TRBJ2-7|TRBD2|TRBV7-6
CASSPWSGSSYEQYF
TGTGCCAGCAGCCCCTGGAGCGGGAGCTCCTACGAGCAGTACTTC
>.|TRBJ1-5|.|TRBV28
CASSLTARSNQPQHF
TGTGCCAGCAGTTTAACAGCTCGAAGCAATCAGCCCCAGCATTTT
>.|TRBJ2-7|.|TRBV4-2
CASSREDSYYEQYF
TGTGCCAGCAGCCGAGAGGACAGTTACTACGAGCAGTACTTC
>once|TRBJ1-1|.|TRBV6-1
CASTNPHLTEAFF
TGTGCCAGCACCAACCCACACCTCACTGAAGCTTTCTTT
>.|TRBJ1-5|.|TRBV30
CAWSVGGRNQPQHF
TGTGCCTGGAGTGTCGGAGGGCGCAATCAGCCCCAGCATTTT
>.|TRBJ1-2|TRBD1|TRBV9
CASSHGTGYGYTF
TGTGCCAGCAGCCACGGGACAGGCTATGGCTACACCTTC
>.|TRBJ2-1|.|TRBV7-2
CASSLGTLHNEQFF
TGTGCCAGCAGCTTAGGGACTCTTCACAATGAGCAGTTCTTC
>.|TRBJ2-2|.|TRBV29-1
CSALKGGGLATGELFF
TGCAGCGCCCTAAAGGGGGGGGGCCTCGCCACCGGGGAGCTGTTTTTT
>.|TRBJ1-1|TRBD1|TRBV18
CASSPSTGAGTEAFF
TGTGCCAGCTCGCCATCGACAGGGGCGGGCACTGAAGCTTTCTTT
>few|TRBJ2-3|.|TRBV9
CASTLEGGFSTDTQYF
TGTGCCAGCACTCTCGAGGGGGGGTTTAGCACAGATACGCAGTATTTT
>.|TRBJ2-7|.|TRBV5-4
CASSLALAHEEQYF
TGTGCCAGCAGCTTGGCTTTAGCCCACGAGGAGCAGTACTTC
>.|TRBJ1-2|.|TRBV18
CASSPKSRGDSYGYTF
TGTGCCAGCTCACCAAAAAGCAGGGGAGACAGCTATGGCTACACCTTC
>.|TRBJ1-1|.|TRBV29-1
CSVVWGLDTEAFF
TGCAGCGTTGTATGGGGCCTGGACACTGAAGCTTTCTTT
>.|TRBJ1-2|TRBD1|TRBV4-1
CASSHISTGSYGYTF
TGCGCCAGCAGCCACATTTCGACAGGGAGTTATGGCTACACCTTC
>.|TRBJ2-1|TRBD2|TRBV7-2
CASSPTSDHEQFF
TGTGCCAGCAGCCCTACTAGCGATCATGAGCAGTTCTTC
>once|TRBJ1-2|TRBD1|TRBV18
CASSPGTGESYGYTF
TGTGCCAGCTCACCCGGGACAGGGGAAAGCTATGGCTACACCTTC
>.|TRBJ1-2|.|TRBV6-5
CASSSGSLNGYTF
TGTGCCAGCAGTTCCGGGAGTTTGAATGGCTACACCTTC
>.|TRBJ1-1|.|TRBV9
CASSVEGGRGGTEAFF
TGTGCCAGCAGCGTCGAAGGAGGGAGGGGAGGCACTGAAGCTTTCTTT
>.|TRBJ2-1|.|TRBV19
CASTPGGGSYYNEQFF
TGTGCCAGTACCCCAGGTGGGGGCTCGTACTACAATGAGCAGTTCTTC
>.|TRBJ2-5|.|TRBV7-9
CASSLGPRGTQYF
TGTGCCAGCAGCTTAGGCCCTCGGGGGACCCAGTACTTC
>once|TRBJ1-2|.|TRBV7-2
CASSEGTAF
TGTGCCAGCAGCGAGGGTACGGCCTTC
>.|TRBJ2-5|TRBD1|TRBV25-1
CASETGAGETQYF
TGTGCCAGCGAAACAGGGGCAGGAGAGACCCAGTACTTC
>.|TRBJ2-2|TRBD1|TRBV2
CASSESLPGQAFANTGELFF
TGTGCCAGCAGTGAGTCACTACCGGGACAGGCCTTTGCGAACACCGGGGAGCTGTTTTTT
>.|TRBJ2-2|TRBD1|TRBV7-9
CASSEPGQVTGELFF
TGTGCCAGCAGCGAACCGGGACAGGTAACCGGGGAGCTGTTTTTT
>.|TRBJ2-7|.|TRBV9
CASSVAGELYEQYF
TGTGCCAGCAGCGTAGCGGGAGAGCTCTACGAGCAGTACTTC
>.|TRBJ1-2|TRBD1|TRBV7-2
CASSLFRQGARGYTF
TGTGCCAGCAGCCTGTTCCGACAGGGGGCGCGAGGCTACACCTTC
>.|TRBJ2-3|TRBD2|TRBV29-1
CSVETSGRTDTQYF
TGCAGCGTTGAAACTAGCGGGAGAACAGATACGCAGTATTTT
>.|TRBJ2-7|.|TRBV11-2
CASSLGGFGSSYEQYF
TGTGCCAGCAGCTTAGGGGGGTTCGGGAGTTCCTACGAGCAGTACTTC
>few|TRBJ2-7|TRBD2|TRBV28
CASRDTMEREEVF
TGTGCCAGCAGGGACACTATGGAGCGGGAGGAGGTCTTC
>.|TRBJ1-5|TRBD1|TRBV28
CASSPVMGQNNQPQHF
TGTGCCAGCAGTCCCGTGATGGGACAGAACAATCAGCCCCAGCATTTT
>once|TRBJ1-4|.|TRBV29-1
CSVNAQGNNEKLFF
TGCAGCGTTAATGCCCAGGGGAATAATGAAAAACTGTTTTTT
>.|TRBJ2-5|.|TRBV2
CASRPGTPEYF
TGTGCCAGCAGACCCGGGACTCCCGAGTACTTC
>.|TRBJ2-3|TRBD2|TRBV5-4
CASSFGGRGEDTQYF
TGTGCCAGCAGCTTTGGCGGGAGAGGGGAAGATACGCAGTATTTT
>.|TRBJ2-7|.|TRBV9
CASRPRVYEQYF
TGTGCCAGCAGACCCAGGGTCTACGAGCAGTACTTC
>.|TRBJ1-1|TRBD1|TRBV28
CASSPTGQGNTEAFF
TGTGCCAGCAGCCCTACCGGACAGGGTAACACTGAAGCTTTCTTT
>.|TRBJ1-4|.|TRBV10-3
CAIRGTTNEKLFF
TGTGCCATTAGGGGAACAACTAATGAAAAACTGTTTTTT
>.|TRBJ2-1|TRBD1|TRBV27
CASSFGTGAYNEQFF
TGTGCCAGCAGTTTTGGAACAGGGGCCTACAATGAGCAGTTCTTC
>.|TRBJ1-5|.|TRBV27
CASADGGVNNQPQHF
TGTGCCAGCGCGGATGGGGGGGTAAACAATCAGCCCCAGCATTTT
>.|TRBJ2-2|.|TRBV21-1
CASVSPGELFF
TGTGCCAGCGTCTCCCCCGGGGAGCTGTTTTTT
>.|TRBJ2-7|TRBD1|TRBV6-6
CASGTAYEQYF
TGTGCCAGCGGGACAGCCTACGAGCAGTACTTC
>.|TRBJ1-3|TRBD1|TRBV28
CASIEVAGGAGGNTIYF
TGTGCCAGCATAGAGGTGGCAGGGGGCGCGGGTGGAAACACCATATATTTT
>.|TRBJ1-1|.|TRBV10-3
CAITGRGNEAFF
TGTGCCATCACGGGTCGAGGGAATGAAGCTTTCTTT
>.|TRBJ1-1|.|TRBV15
CATTNRVNTEAFF
TGTGCCACCACTAACAGGGTGAACACTGAAGCTTTCTTT
>.|TRBJ1-1|TRBD1|TRBV7-3
CASSLSGGRGPTEAFF
TGTGCCAGCAGCTTAAGCGGTGGAAGGGGGCCGACTGAAGCTTTCTTT
>once|TRBJ2-7|.|TRBV6-4
CASRKGVSYEQYF
TGTGCCAGCCGGAAAGGGGTCTCCTACGAGCAGTACTTC
>.|TRBJ1-2|.|TRBV19
CASSIAEGSYGYTF
TGTGCCAGTAGTATCGCGGAGGGCAGCTATGGCTACACCTTC
>.|TRBJ2-7|.|TRBV30
CAWSALHGSYEQYF
TGTGCCTGGAGTGCACTACACGGTTCCTACGAGCAGTACTTC
>.|TRBJ2-7|.|TRBV2
CASSDLGQSYEQYF
TGTGCCAGCAGTGATCTGGGCCAATCCTACGAGCAGTACTTC
>.|TRBJ2-5|TRBD2|TRBV28
CASSSPGLAGGKETQYF
TGTGCCAGCAGTTCACCGGGACTAGCGGGAGGGAAAGAGACCCAGTACTTC
>.|TRBJ2-7|TRBD1|TRBV5-6
CASSFYRGREQYF
TGTGCCAGCAGCTTCTACAGGGGGCGTGAGCAGTACTTC
>.|TRBJ2-3|.|TRBV19
CASSPPPSDTQYF
TGTGCCAGTAGTCCTCCTCCCTCAGATACGCAGTATTTT
>.|TRBJ2-5|.|TRBV10-2
CASRRDQLETQYF
TGCGCCAGCAGGCGGGACCAACTAGAGACCCAGTACTTC
>.|TRBJ2-7|TRBD1|TRBV5-1
CASSGYSDRASPKYF
TGCGCCAGCAGCGGTTATTCGGACAGGGCCTCCCCGAAGTACTTC
>.|TRBJ1-1|.|TRBV14
CASSRERFQGDTEAFF
TGTGCCAGCAGCCGCGAACGGTTCCAGGGCGACACTGAAGCTTTCTTT
>.|TRBJ2-7|.|TRBV5-4
CASSAGSRPDEQYF
TGTGCCAGCAGCGCGGGGTCTCGCCCCGACGAGCAGTACTTC